This T cell receptor beta chain was captured by sequencing in a study of cytomegalovirus exposure and HLA in healthy donors. Germline-derived CDR1 and CDR2 are LNHDA and SQIVND (reference sequence). V shed 3 bases and J 5 bases; nucleotides not matched to a gene: 6. The CDR3 length is 15 residues. PCR used 60 Vbeta primers and 13 Jbeta primers. Assay used: immunoSEQ multiplex PCR; TCRdb lists only in-frame clones, some missing. The table shows about 180,000 clones, with over 60% occurring only once. Material for sequencing was PBMCs. The source is a middle-aged man in good health and CMV-seropositive. The chain joins TRBV19 to TRBJ1-2, with 10 bases lining up with TRBD1. The CDR3 reads CASSMGTGELYGYTF. Here the CDR3 DNA reads TGTGCCAGTAGTATGGGGACAGGGGAGTTGTATGGCTACACCTTC. Filled out from reference TRBV19 and TRBJ1-2, the complete variable domain reads DGGITQSPKYLFRKEGQNVTLSCEQNLNHDAMYWYRQDPGQGLRLIYYSQIVNDFQKGDIAEGYSVSREKKESFPLTVTSAQKNPTAFYLCASSMGTGELYGYTFGSGTRLTVV.